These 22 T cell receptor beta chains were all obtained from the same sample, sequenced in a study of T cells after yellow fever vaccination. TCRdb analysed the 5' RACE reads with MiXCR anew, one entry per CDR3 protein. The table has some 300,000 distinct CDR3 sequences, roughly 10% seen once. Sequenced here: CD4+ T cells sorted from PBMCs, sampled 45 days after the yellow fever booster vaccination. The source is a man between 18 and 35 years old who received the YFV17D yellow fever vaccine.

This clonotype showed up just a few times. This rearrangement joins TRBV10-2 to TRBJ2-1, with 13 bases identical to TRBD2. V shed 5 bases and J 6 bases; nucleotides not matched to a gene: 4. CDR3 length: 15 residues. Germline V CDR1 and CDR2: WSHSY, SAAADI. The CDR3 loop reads CASSPGLAGRNEQFF. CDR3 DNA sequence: TGCGCCAGCAGTCCGGGACTAGCGGGGCGCAATGAGCAGTTCTTC.

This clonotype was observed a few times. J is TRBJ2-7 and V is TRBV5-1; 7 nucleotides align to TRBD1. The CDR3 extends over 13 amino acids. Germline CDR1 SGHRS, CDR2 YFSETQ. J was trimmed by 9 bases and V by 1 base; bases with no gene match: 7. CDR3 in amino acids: CASSLLTGSVQYV. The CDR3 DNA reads TGCGCCAGCAGCTTGTTGACAGGGTCAGTGCAGTACGTC.

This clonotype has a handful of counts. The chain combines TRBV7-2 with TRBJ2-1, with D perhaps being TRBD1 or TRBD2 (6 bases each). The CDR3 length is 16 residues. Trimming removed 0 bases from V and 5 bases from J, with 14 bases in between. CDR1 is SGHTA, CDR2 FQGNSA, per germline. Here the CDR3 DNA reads TGTGCCAGCAGCTTAGCGCGGCAGAGGGGGGACAATGAGCAGTTCTTC. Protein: CASSLARQRGDNEQFF.

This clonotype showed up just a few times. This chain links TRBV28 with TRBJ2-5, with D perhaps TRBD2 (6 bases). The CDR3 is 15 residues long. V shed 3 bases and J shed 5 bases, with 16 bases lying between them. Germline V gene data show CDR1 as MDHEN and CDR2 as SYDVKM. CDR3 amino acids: CASSLDAGLGETQYF. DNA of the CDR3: TGTGCCAGCAGTTTGGATGCGGGGCTTGGGGAGACCCAGTACTTC.

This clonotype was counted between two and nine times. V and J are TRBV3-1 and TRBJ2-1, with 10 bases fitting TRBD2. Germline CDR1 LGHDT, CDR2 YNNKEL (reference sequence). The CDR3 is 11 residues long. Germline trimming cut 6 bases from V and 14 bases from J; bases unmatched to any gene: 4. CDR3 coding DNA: TGTGCCAGCAGTCTAGCGGGGGAGAAGTTCTTC. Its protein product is CASSLAGEKFF.

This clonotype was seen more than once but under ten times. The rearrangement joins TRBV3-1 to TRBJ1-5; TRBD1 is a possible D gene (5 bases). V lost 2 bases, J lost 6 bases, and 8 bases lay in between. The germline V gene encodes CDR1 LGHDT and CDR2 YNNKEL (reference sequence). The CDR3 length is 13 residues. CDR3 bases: TGTGCCAGCAGCCAACTCCAGGGTCAGCCCCAGCATTTT. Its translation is CASSQLQGQPQHF.

The CDR3 DNA sequence: TGTGCCAGCAGCTTGGCAGGGGGCGGACATCGTTCACCCCTCCACTTT. Its protein is CASSLAGGGHRSPLHF. The rearrangement uses TRBV5-5 and TRBJ1-6; 8 positions agree with TRBD1. Germline lookup yields CDR1 SGHKS and CDR2 YYEKEE (reference sequence). V was pared by 0 bases and J by 9 bases, with 8 bases of the junction left unmatched. The CDR3 is 16 residues long.

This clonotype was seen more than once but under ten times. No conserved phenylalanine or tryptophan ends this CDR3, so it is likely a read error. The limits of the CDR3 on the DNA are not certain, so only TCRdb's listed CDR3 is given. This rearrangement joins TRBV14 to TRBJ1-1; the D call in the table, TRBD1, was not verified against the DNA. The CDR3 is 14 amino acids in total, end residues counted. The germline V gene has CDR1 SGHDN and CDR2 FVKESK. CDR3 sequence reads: CASSQRGGYGAPPI.

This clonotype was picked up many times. CDR3 coding DNA: TGCGCCAGCATGGCTAGCGGTAACACCGGGGAGCTGTTTTTT. Translating gives CASMASGNTGELFF. The chain is built from TRBV5-1 and TRBJ2-2; 7 nucleotides line up with TRBD2. The ends lost 6 bases at V and 2 bases at J; junction bases unmatched: 4. There are 14 residues in the CDR3. From germline, CDR1 is SGHRS and CDR2 YFSETQ.

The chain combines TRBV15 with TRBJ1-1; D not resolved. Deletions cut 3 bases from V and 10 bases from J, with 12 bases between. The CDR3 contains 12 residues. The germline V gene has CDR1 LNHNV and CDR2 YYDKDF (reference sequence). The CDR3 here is CATSRANLGAFF. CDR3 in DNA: TGTGCCACCAGCAGGGCTAATCTAGGAGCTTTCTTT.

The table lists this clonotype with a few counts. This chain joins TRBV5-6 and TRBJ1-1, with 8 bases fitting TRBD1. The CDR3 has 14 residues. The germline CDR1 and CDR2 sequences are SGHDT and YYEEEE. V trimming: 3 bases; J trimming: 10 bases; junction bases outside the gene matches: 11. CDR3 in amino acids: CASSSLRQGRIAFF. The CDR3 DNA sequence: TGTGCCAGCAGCTCCCTCCGACAGGGGAGGATAGCTTTCTTT.

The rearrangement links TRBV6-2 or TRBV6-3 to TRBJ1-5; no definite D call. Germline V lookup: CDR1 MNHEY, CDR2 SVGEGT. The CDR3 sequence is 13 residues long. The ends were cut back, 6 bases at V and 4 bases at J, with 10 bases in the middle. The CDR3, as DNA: TGTGCCAGCAGATCCGACGGGAATCAGCCCCAGCATTTT. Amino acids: CASRSDGNQPQHF.

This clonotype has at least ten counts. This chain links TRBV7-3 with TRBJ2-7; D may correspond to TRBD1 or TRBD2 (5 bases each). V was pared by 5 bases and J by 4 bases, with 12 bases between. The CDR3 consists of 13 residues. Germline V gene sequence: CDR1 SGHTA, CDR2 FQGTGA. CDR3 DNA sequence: TGTGCCAGCAGCCGGGACGCCGGATACGAGCAGTACTTC. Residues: CASSRDAGYEQYF.

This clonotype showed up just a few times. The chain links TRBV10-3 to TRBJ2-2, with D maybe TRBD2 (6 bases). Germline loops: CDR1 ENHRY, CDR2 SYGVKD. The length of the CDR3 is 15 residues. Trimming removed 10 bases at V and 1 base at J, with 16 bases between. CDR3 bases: TGTGCCACCAGACTAGTCCTGATGAACACCGGGGAGCTGTTTTTT. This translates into CATRLVLMNTGELFF.

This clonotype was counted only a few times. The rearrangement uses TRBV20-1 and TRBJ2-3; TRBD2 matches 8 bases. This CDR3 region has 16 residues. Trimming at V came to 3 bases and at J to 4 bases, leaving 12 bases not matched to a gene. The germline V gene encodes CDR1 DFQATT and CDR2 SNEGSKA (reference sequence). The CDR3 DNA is TGCAGTGCTAGGGGGCTCCTTGGCGGGGGGTCAGATACGCAGTATTTT. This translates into CSARGLLGGGSDTQYF.

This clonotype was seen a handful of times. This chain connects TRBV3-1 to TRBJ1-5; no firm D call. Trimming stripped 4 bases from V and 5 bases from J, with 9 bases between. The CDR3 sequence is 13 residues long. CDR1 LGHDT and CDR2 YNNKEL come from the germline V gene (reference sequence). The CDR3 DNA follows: TGTGCCAGCAGCCTAATGGGCTATCAGCCCCAGCATTTT. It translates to CASSLMGYQPQHF.

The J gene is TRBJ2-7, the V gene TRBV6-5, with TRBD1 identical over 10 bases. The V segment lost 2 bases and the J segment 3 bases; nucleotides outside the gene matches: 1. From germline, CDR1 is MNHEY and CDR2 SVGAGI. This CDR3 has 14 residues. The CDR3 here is CASSYRDRGYEQYF. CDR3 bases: TGTGCCAGCAGTTACAGGGACAGGGGCTACGAGCAGTACTTC.

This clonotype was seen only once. The CDR3 DNA reads as TGTGCCAGCAGTGAATCGGGGGCCCGCACAGATACGCAGTATTTT. It specifies CASSESGARTDTQYF. V gene TRBV6-5 combines with J gene TRBJ2-3, with D perhaps matching TRBD1 or TRBD2 (6 bases each). Trimming stripped 5 bases from V and 1 base from J, with 13 bases between. In germline, CDR1 is MNHEY, CDR2 SVGAGI. The CDR3 runs 15 residues.

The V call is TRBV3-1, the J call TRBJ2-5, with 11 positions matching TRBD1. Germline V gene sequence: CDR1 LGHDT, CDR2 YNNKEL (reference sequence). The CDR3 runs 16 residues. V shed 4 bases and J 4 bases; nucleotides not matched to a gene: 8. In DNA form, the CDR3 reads TGTGCCAGCAGCCCCCCTGGGACAGGGGGTAGAGAGACCCAGTACTTC. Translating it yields CASSPPGTGGRETQYF.

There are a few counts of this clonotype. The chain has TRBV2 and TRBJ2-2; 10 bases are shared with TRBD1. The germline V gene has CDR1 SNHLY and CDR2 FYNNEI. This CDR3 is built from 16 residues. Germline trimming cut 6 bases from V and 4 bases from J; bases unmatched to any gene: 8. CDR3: CASSPGQGTGTGELFF. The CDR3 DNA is TGTGCCAGCAGCCCGGGACAGGGGACGGGCACCGGGGAGCTGTTTTTT.

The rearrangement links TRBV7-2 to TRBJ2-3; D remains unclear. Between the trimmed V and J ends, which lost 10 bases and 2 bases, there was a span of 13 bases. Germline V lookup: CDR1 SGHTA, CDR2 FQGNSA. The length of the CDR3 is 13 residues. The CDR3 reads CAKQTTLTDTQYF. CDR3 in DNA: TGTGCCAAACAAACGACCCTCACAGATACGCAGTATTTT.

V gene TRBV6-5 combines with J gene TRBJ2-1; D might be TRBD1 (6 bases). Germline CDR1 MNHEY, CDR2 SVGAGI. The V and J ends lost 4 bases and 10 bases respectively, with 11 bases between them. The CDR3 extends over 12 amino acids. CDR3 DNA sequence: TGTGCCAGCAGTTTAGGGGGTTGGGAGCAGTTCTTC. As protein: CASSLGGWEQFF.